This T cell receptor (beta chain) was sequenced in a study of blood T cells in healthy people across ages. Notes on this clonotype: The target antigen is unknown.

Trimming removed 6 bases from V and 2 bases from J, with 17 bases in between. Germline assignment: CDR1 DFQATT and CDR2 SNEGSKA (reference sequence). The CDR3 is made up of 14 amino acids. Findings of the study overall: PBMCs left unsorted prevented a conclusive naive versus antigen-experienced comparison.

Sample-barcoded 5' priming and a J-beta primer mix drove a second PCR of 7 to 11 cycles. One entry per CDR3 protein, called by TCRdb with MiXCR from the 5' RACE reads. This repertoire shows approximately 770,000 distinct CDR3 sequences, roughly 60% found once; its top ten account for around 20%. The sequence derives from a man aged 30 to 39 in good health. Sequences were obtained from blood. The V gene is TRBV20-1, the J gene TRBJ2-7; tentative D call: TRBD1 (5 bases). The chain's CDR3 is CSARTDRTTYEQYF. The CDR3 DNA is TGCAGTGCGAGAACCGACAGAACCACCTACGAGCAGTACTTC.